The entry below describes one TCR beta chain. In its sample, this clonotype was seen many times. Its antigen specificity is not known. Qualities for individual bases were not recorded, and no much larger clone is one base off. The data were taken from a study of T cells in Graves' hyperthyroidism and ophthalmopathy (dated by TCRdb to 2018 to 2020). Some background on the complete study: Peripheral blood was collected at initial diagnosis, before any treatment. A discovery cohort of around 100 patients, approximately 45 with Graves' ophthalmopathy and 55 to 60 with stable Graves' hyperthyroidism, was used to find distinguishing TCR V-J signatures. Prospective prediction of ophthalmopathy was tested in an independent validation cohort consisting of about 20 hyperthyroidism patients and 15 or so patients who later progressed to ophthalmopathy. The 75 to 100 discovery patients were randomly split 7:3 into training and test sets. Thyroid tissue and blood T-cell repertoires from more than five Graves' hyperthyroidism patients were also compared in the study. After sampling, hyperthyroidism patients received methimazole starting at 30 mg daily, and ophthalmopathy patients received high-dose intravenous methylprednisolone. According to the paper, TCR Vbeta CDR3 sequencing was carried out on over 130 peripheral blood samples, which came from 40 to 45 ophthalmopathy, under 80 hyperthyroidism and about 17 progressor patients. Overall study results and their limits: In cross-validation, a model built on a 13 V-J signature told ophthalmopathy apart from stable hyperthyroidism with over 85% sensitivity and about 81% specificity, and in testing the same model reached 80%/75%. In validation, progression to ophthalmopathy was predicted by the model with 70.59% sensitivity and 72% to 80% specificity, a median of approximately 7.1 months before onset. Most expanded thyroid clonotypes (frequency above 0.001) were also detected in blood, a finding suggesting that blood repertoires may reflect thyroid immune responses. No statistical method was used to set the sample size in advance, and investigators knew the group allocation.

The TCR beta CDR3 regions were amplified from the RNA transcripts. A first-round RT-PCR of the TCR CDR3 used the HTBI primer set with the Qiagen OneStep RT-PCR kit. A second multiplex PCR round built the libraries, followed by size selection and purification. Sequencing of the libraries was done on an Illumina HiSeq2000 using paired-end 100 bp reads. As for how the authors treated the data: SOAPnuke was used to process the raw data, removing reads that contained adapters or uncalled bases, had a mean Phred below 15, or lacked an exact match to the constant primer or identifier. COPE v1.2.5 was used to merge the high-quality paired reads, and each unique nucleotide sequence was defined as a clonotype. MiTCR v1.1 was used to align clonotypes to the IMGT TRBV, TRBD and TRBJ reference segments. The analysis was restricted to V-J combinations with a frequency above 0.0001, which together covered 99.2% of the repertoires. A TCS score was defined as the ratio of F50 (clonal expansion) to E x V (chaos), with BLOSUM62-based TCRdist applied between CDR3 peptides within each V-J. Welch's t-statistics and random forest reduced some 510 V-J features to roughly 13, which were used in a naive Bayes classifier (R e1071). TCRdb itself trimmed the public reads at Q25 with fastp, ran MiXCR and retained productive beta chains. Identical CDR3 proteins give one entry, which carries the most common genes and DNA. The V and J calls and clone size come from TCRdb's table, not from the authors' own analysis. The sample records approximately 300,000 distinct CDR3 sequences, approximately 17% of which are singletons. The leading ten clones occupy about 50% of the sample.

In the ophthalmopathy patients, disease was moderately to severely active, with a Clinical Activity Score of 3 or more, a NOSPECS grade of 4 or more, and a duration of less than 3 months. The study excluded patients with uncontrolled infections, other autoimmune diseases, pregnancy or lactation. Diagnoses were based on clinical symptoms, serum thyroxine and TRAb, thyroid ultrasound and orbital computed tomography. PBMCs were isolated from 7.5 to 10 ml of fresh peripheral blood by Ficoll-Paque density gradient centrifugation. Trizol reagent was used to extract total RNA, and RNA quality was then checked on an Agilent 2100 Bioanalyzer. CDR1 and CDR2 (SGHTA, FQGTGA) derive from the germline V gene. The V and J ends are trimmed by 5 bases and 7 bases, leaving 18 bases between them. The CDR3 contains 14 residues, cysteine and phenylalanine counted. Only the CDR3 portion is preserved as DNA: 42 bases, with reading frame beginning at the first base.

The chain links TRBV7-3 with TRBJ2-7, with TRBD2 perhaps the D gene, on 6 matching bases. This TCR came from a woman aged 60-70 years with Graves' ophthalmopathy. Sequenced input: blood. The nucleotides are TGTGCCAGCAGCCCCGGAGGGCTCGGGGGAGAGCAGTACTTC. Its translation reads: CASSPGGLGGEQYF.